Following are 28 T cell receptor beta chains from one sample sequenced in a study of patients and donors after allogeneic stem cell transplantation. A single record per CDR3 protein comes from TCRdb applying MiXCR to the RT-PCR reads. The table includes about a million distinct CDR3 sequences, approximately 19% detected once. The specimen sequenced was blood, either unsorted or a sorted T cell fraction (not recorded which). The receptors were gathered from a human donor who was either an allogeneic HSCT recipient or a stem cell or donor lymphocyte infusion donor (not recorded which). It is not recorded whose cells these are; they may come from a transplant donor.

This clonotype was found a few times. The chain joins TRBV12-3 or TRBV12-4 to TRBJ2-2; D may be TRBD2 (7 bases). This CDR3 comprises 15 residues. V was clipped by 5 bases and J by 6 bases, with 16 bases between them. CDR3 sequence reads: CASSHTGSGAGELFF. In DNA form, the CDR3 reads TGTGCCAGCAGTCACACAGGGAGCGGGGCCGGGGAGCTGTTTTTT.

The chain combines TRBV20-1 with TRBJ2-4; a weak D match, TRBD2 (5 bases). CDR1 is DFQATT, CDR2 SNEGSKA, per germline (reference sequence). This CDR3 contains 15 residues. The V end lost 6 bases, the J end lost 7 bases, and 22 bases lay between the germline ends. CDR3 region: CSAIATRAGGNIQYF. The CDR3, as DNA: TGCAGTGCAATCGCTACGAGGGCCGGTGGCAACATTCAGTACTTC.

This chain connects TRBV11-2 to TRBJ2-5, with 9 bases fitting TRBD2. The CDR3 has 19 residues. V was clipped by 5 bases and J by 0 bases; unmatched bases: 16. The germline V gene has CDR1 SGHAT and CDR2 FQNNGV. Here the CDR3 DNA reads TGTGCCAGCAGCCTACGGACTAGCGACCCCAAGCTGTACCAAGAGACCCAGTACTTC. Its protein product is CASSLRTSDPKLYQETQYF.

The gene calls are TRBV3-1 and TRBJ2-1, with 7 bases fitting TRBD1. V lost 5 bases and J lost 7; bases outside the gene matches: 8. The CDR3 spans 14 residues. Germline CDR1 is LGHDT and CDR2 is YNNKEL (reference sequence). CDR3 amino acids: CASSYRTGGNEQFF. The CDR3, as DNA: TGTGCCAGCAGCTATCGGACAGGTGGGAATGAGCAGTTCTTC.

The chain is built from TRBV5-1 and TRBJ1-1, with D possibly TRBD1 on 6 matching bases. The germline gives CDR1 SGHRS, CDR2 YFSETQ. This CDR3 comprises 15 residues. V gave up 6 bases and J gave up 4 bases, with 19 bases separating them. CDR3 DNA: TGCGCCAGCACCCCGGGGTGGGGGGCGAGCACTGAAGCTTTCTTT. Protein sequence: CASTPGWGASTEAFF. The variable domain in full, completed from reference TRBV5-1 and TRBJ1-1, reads KAGVTQTPRYLIKTRGQQVTLSCSPISGHRSVSWYQQTPGQGLQFLFEYFSETQRNKGNFPGRFSGRQFSNSRSEMNVSTLELGDSALYLCASTPGWGASTEAFFGQGTRLTVV.

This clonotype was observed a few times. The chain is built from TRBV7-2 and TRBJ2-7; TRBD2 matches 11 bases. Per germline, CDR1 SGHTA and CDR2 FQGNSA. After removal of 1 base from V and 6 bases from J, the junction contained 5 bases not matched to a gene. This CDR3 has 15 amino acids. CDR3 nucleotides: TGTGCCAGCAGCTTAGAGCTAGCGGGAGGCCCCGAGCAGTACTTC. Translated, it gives CASSLELAGGPEQYF.

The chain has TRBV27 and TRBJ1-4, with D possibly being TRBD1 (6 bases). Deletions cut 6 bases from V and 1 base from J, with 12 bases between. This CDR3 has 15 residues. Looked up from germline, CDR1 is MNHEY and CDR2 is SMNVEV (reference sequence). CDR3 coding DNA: TGTGCCAGCAGCCGGAACAGGGTAACTAATGAAAAACTGTTTTTT. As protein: CASSRNRVTNEKLFF.

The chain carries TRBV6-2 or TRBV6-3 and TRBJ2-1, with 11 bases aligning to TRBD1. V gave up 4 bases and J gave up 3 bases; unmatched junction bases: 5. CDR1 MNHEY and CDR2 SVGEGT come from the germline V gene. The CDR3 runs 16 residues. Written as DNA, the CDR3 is TGTGCCAGCAGTTCCGGACAGGGGGCATTCTACAATGAGCAGTTCTTC. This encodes CASSSGQGAFYNEQFF.

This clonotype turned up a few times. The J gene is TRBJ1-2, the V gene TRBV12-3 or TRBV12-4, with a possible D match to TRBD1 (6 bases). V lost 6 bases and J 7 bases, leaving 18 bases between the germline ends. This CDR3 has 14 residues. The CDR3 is CASRLDSQSSGYTF. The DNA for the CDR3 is TGTGCCAGCAGGTTGGACAGTCAATCGAGTGGCTACACCTTC.

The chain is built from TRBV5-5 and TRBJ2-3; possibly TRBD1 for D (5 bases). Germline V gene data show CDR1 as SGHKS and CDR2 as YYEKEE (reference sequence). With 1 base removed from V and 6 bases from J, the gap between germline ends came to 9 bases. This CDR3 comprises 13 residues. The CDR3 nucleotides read TGTGCCAGCAGCTTGAATAGGGGTGATACGCAGTATTTT. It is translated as CASSLNRGDTQYF. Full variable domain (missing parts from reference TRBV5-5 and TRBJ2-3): DAGVTQSPTHLIKTRGQQVTLRCSPISGHKSVSWYQQVLGQGPQFIFQYYEKEERGRGNFPDRFSARQFPNYSSELNVNALLLGDSALYLCASSLNRGDTQYFGPGTRLTVL.

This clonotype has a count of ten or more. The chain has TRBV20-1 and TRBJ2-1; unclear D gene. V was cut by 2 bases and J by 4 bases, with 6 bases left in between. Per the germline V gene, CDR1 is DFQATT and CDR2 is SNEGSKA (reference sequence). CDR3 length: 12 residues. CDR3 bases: TGCAGTGCTAGACGCTCGTACAATGAGCAGTTCTTC. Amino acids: CSARRSYNEQFF.

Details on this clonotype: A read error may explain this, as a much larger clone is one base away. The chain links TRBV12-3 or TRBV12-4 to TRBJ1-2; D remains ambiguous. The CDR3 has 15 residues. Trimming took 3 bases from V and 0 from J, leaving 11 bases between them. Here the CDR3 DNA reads TGTGCCAGCAGTTTCCCCCCCATGTCTAACTATGGCTACACCTTC. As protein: CASSFPPMSNYGYTF.

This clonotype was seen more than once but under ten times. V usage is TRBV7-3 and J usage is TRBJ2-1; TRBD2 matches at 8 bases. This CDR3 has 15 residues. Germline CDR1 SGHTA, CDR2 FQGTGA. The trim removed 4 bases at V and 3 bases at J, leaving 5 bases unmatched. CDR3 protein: CASSSGGGIYNEQFF. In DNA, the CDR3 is TGTGCCAGCAGCTCCGGGGGGGGTATCTACAATGAGCAGTTCTTC.

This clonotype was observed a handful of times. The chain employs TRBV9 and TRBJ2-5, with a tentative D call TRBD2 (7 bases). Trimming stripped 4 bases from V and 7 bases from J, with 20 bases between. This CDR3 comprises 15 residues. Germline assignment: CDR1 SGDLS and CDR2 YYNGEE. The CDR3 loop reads CASSTGRGRGMTQYF. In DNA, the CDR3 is TGTGCCAGCAGCACAGGGAGGGGACGGGGGATGACCCAGTACTTC.

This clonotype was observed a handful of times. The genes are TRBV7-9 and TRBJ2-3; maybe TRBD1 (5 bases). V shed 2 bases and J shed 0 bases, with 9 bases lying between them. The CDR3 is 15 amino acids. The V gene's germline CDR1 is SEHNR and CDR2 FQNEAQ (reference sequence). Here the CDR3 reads CASSLFPGSTDTQYF. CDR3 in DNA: TGTGCCAGCAGCTTATTTCCAGGGAGCACAGATACGCAGTATTTT.

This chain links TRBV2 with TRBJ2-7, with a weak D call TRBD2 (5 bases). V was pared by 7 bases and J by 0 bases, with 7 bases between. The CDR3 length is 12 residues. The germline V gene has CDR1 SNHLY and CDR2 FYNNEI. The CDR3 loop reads CASKRASYEQYF. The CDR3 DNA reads TGTGCCAGCAAGAGGGCCTCCTACGAGCAGTACTTC.

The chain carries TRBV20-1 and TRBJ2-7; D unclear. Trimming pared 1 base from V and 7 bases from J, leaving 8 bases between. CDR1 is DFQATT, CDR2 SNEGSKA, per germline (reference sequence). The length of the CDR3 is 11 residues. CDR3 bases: TGCAGTGCTAGAGGGCCGCGTGAGCAGTACTTC. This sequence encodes CSARGPREQYF.

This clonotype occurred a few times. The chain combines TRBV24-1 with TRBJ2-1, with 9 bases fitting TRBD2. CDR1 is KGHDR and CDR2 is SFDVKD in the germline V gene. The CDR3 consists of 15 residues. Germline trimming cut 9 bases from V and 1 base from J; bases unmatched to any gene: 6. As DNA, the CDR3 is TGTGCCACCCGTTCGGCGGGGGGGTCCTACAATGAGCAGTTCTTC. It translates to CATRSAGGSYNEQFF.

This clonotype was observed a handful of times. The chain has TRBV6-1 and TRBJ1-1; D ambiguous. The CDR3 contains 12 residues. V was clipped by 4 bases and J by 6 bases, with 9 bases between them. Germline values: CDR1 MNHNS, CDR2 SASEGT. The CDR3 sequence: CASSGDAAEAFF. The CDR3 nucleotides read TGTGCCAGCAGTGGGGATGCCGCTGAAGCTTTCTTT.

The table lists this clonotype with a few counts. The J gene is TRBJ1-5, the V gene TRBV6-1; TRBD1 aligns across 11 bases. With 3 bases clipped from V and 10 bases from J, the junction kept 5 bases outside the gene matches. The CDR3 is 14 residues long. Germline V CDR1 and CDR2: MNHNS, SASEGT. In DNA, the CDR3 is TGTGCCAGCAGTGAGGACAGGGGGCGAAGTCCCCAGCATTTT. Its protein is CASSEDRGRSPQHF.

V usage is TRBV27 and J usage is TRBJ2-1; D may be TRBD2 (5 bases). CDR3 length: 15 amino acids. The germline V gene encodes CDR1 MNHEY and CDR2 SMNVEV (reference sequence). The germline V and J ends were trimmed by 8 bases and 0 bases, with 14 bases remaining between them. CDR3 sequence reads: CASADYQSSYNEQFF. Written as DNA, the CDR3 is TGTGCCAGCGCAGACTACCAAAGCTCCTACAATGAGCAGTTCTTC.

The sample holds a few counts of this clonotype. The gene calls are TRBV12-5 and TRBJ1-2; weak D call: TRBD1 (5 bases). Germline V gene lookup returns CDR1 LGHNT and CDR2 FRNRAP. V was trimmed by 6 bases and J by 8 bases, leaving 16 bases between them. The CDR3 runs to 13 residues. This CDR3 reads CASGLSGGGGYTF. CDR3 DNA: TGTGCTAGTGGCCTTTCGGGGGGAGGCGGCTACACCTTC.

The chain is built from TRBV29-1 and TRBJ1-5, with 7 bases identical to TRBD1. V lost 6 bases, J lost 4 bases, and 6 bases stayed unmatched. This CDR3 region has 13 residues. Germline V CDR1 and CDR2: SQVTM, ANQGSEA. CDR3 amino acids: CSVTSTGNQPQHF. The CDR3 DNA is TGCAGCGTCACATCGACAGGGAATCAGCCCCAGCATTTT.

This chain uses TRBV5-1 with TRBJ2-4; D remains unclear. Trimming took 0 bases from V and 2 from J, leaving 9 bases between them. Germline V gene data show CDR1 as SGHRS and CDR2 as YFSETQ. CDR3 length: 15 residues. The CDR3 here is CASSLGQVSKNIQYF. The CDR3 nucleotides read TGCGCCAGCAGCTTGGGCCAGGTGTCCAAAAACATTCAGTACTTC. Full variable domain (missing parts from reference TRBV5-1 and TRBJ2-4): KAGVTQTPRYLIKTRGQQVTLSCSPISGHRSVSWYQQTPGQGLQFLFEYFSETQRNKGNFPGRFSGRQFSNSRSEMNVSTLELGDSALYLCASSLGQVSKNIQYFGAGTRLSVL.

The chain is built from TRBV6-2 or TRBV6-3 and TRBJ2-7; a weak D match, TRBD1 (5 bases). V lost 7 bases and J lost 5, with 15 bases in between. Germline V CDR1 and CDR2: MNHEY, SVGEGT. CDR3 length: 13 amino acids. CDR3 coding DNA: TGTGCCAGCACCTCGTTACCAGGGAACGAGCAGTACTTC. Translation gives CASTSLPGNEQYF.

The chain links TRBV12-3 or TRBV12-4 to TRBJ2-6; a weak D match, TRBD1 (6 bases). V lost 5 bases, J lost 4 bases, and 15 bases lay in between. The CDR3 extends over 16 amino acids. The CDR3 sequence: CASSPGQTRGANVLTF. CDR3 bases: TGTGCCAGCAGTCCAGGACAGACTCGCGGGGCCAACGTCCTGACTTTC.

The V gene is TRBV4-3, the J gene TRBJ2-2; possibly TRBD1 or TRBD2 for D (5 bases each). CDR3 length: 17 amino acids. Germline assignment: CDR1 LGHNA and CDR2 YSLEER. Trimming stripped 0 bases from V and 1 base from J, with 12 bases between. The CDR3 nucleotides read TGCGCCAGCAGCCAAGATCTGGGGACCAAGAACACCGGGGAGCTGTTTTTT. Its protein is CASSQDLGTKNTGELFF.

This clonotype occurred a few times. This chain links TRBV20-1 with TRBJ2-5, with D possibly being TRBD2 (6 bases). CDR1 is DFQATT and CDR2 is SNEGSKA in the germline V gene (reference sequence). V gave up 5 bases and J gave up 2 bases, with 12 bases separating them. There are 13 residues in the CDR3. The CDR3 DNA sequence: TGCAGTGCTCTGACCGGGACTCAAGAGACCCAGTACTTC. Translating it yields CSALTGTQETQYF.